Each of the 2 T cell receptor beta chains below was sequenced from the same sample in a study of siplizumab effects on memory and regulatory T cells. Method: immunoSEQ multiplex PCR; TCRdb's copy keeps in-frame clones and lacks some. The sample has about 98,000 clones, 92% seen once. Sequenced: CD4+ T cells sorted from blood. These receptors originate from a human donor in good health.

CDR3 sequence reads: CASSLGGLPLGGEQFF. CDR3 coding DNA: TGTGCCAGCAGTCTGGGCGGGCTTCCTTTGGGGGGTGAGCAGTTCTTC. The chain recombines TRBV9 with TRBJ2-1, with D possibly TRBD2 on 6 matching bases. CDR3 length equals 16 residues. V lost 5 bases and J 9 bases, leaving 24 bases between the germline ends. Germline CDR1 is SGDLS and CDR2 is YYNGEE.

The chain carries TRBV5-1 and TRBJ2-7; 7 bases match TRBD1. CDR1 is SGHRS and CDR2 is YFSETQ in the germline V gene. This CDR3 has 15 residues. J lost 6 bases, V lost 4 bases, and 13 bases had no gene match. CDR3 DNA: TGCGCCAGCAGCCCGTCAGCCGGGACAGCAGCCGAGCAGTACTTC. Protein product: CASSPSAGTAAEQYF.